The 15 T cell receptor beta chains below all came from one sample that was sequenced in a study of regulatory T cells in long-lasting Graves disease. Construction of the TCR beta libraries employed iRepertoire HTBI primers in conjunction with Arm-PCR of CDR3 regions. TCRdb independently ran MiXCR on the multiplex PCR reads; one entry per CDR3 protein. The sample has roughly 400,000 distinct CDR3 sequences, 20% to 25% seen once. Time point specified: persistent/refractory GD, antithyroid drugs over 5 years with positive TRAb. There was RNA extracted from PBMCs, and the TCR library was made from it. This specimen was peripheral blood mononuclear cells (PBMCs), taken when the disease was refractory, from a patient treated with antithyroid drugs. Receptors were obtained from a female donor with Graves disease.

About this clonotype itself: A much larger clone lies one base from this, so it may be a read error. V gene TRBV28 combines with J gene TRBJ1-2; D is undetermined. Trimming took off 5 bases at V and 4 bases at J, with 14 bases between the two ends. CDR1 is MDHEN and CDR2 is SYDVKM in the germline V gene. The CDR3 contains 14 residues. The CDR3 protein is CASSDGVSFYGYTF. Here the CDR3 DNA reads TGTGCCAGCAGTGATGGTGTCAGTTTCTATGGCTACACCTTC.

This clonotype was counted ten times or more. The CDR3 here is CATSKRSYGEKLFF. The CDR3 DNA follows: TGTGCCACCAGCAAAAGGTCTTACGGTGAAAAACTGTTTTTT. This chain links TRBV15 with TRBJ1-4, with D unclear. Trimming took off 4 bases at V and 7 bases at J, with 13 bases between the two ends. The CDR3 has 14 amino acids. Germline CDR1 reads LNHNV; CDR2 reads YYDKDF (reference sequence).

The genes are TRBV12-3 or TRBV12-4 and TRBJ2-2; TRBD1 might be the D (6 bases). The CDR3 has 16 residues. V lost 6 bases to trimming and J lost 0 bases, with 14 bases between them. CDR3 nucleotide sequence: TGTGCCAGCAGCTCCCATCGGACAGCGAACACCGGGGAGCTGTTTTTT. Protein sequence: CASSSHRTANTGELFF.

This clonotype was seen at least ten times. V gene TRBV30 combines with J gene TRBJ2-5, with D unresolved. CDR1 and CDR2 (germline): GTSNPN, SVGIG (reference sequence). The CDR3 runs 12 residues. Trimming removed 1 base at V and 7 bases at J, with 10 bases between. The CDR3 DNA sequence: TGTGCCTGGAGTGGTAGGCAATGGACCCAGTACTTC. Protein product: CAWSGRQWTQYF.

CDR3 protein: CASSSPTSGSIGEQFF. The CDR3 region has the DNA TGTGCCAGCAGTTCGCCGACTAGCGGGAGTATTGGTGAGCAGTTCTTC. This chain connects TRBV28 to TRBJ2-1; 12 nucleotides align to TRBD2. The trim removed 4 bases at V and 9 bases at J, leaving 10 bases unmatched. The CDR3 runs to 16 residues. CDR1 is MDHEN and CDR2 is SYDVKM in the germline V gene.

The V and J genes are TRBV11-2 and TRBJ2-2; 10 nucleotides align to TRBD1. This CDR3 has 17 amino acids. J lost 6 bases, V lost 5 bases, and 12 bases had no gene match. Germline CDR1 SGHAT, CDR2 FQNNGV. CDR3 bases: TGTGCCAGCAGCACTTATGCCCGGACAGGGGGGGCCGGGGAGCTGTTTTTT. Amino acid sequence: CASSTYARTGGAGELFF.

The chain employs TRBV7-2 and TRBJ2-3, with D maybe TRBD1 (6 bases). Per the germline V gene, CDR1 is SGHTA and CDR2 is FQGNSA. Trimming took 7 bases from V and 3 from J, leaving 14 bases between them. CDR3 length: 14 residues. CDR3 amino acids: CASTPGAFTDTQYF. The CDR3 coding sequence is TGTGCCAGCACCCCAGGGGCGTTTACAGATACGCAGTATTTT.

At least ten counts were recorded for this clonotype. The rearrangement uses TRBV2 and TRBJ2-7; TRBD2 agrees at 10 bases. This CDR3 is 15 amino acids long. Germline assignment: CDR1 SNHLY and CDR2 FYNNEI. V lost 7 bases, J lost 3 bases, and 9 bases stayed unmatched. The CDR3 region is CASNPSASGSYEQYF. CDR3 DNA sequence: TGTGCCAGCAATCCCTCGGCTAGCGGGAGCTACGAGCAGTACTTC. The full variable domain, in which reference TRBV2 and TRBJ2-7 provide the parts outside the CDR3, is EPEVTQTPSHQVTQMGQEVILRCVPISNHLYFYWYRQILGQKVEFLVSFYNNEISEKSEIFDDQFSVERPDGSNFTLKIRSTKLEDSAMYFCASNPSASGSYEQYFGPGTRLTVT.

This clonotype is a singleton in its sample. J is TRBJ1-4 and V is TRBV20-1, with D hard to call. Trimming shortened V by 6 bases and J by 6 bases, and 17 bases separated the two germline ends. Germline values: CDR1 DFQATT, CDR2 SNEGSKA (reference sequence). The CDR3 totals 14 residues. CDR3 DNA sequence: TGCAGTGCCAAAGCGGTCAGCGGGCATGAAAAACTGTTTTTT. Translation: CSAKAVSGHEKLFF.

The chain carries TRBV4-1 and TRBJ2-2, with D hard to call. The CDR3 contains 14 residues. Trimming removed 2 bases at V and 6 bases at J, with 10 bases between. Germline assignment: CDR1 MGHRA and CDR2 YSYEKL. CDR3 amino acids: CASSQRPPSGELFF. In DNA, the CDR3 is TGCGCCAGCAGCCAACGTCCGCCGTCCGGGGAGCTGTTTTTT.

This sequence joins TRBV5-1 and TRBJ2-5, with 7 bases lining up with TRBD2. The germline V gene has CDR1 SGHRS and CDR2 YFSETQ. The CDR3 spans 15 residues. The V segment lost 2 bases and the J segment 3 bases; nucleotides outside the gene matches: 7. CDR3 coding DNA: TGCGCCAGCAGCTTAGACTGGGGGGGAAAAGAGACCCAGTACTTC. As protein: CASSLDWGGKETQYF.

This clonotype was counted many times. The chain uses TRBV28 and TRBJ2-7; 7 positions match TRBD2. Unmatched junction bases numbered 9, after V lost 1 base and J lost 6 bases. Germline loops: CDR1 MDHEN, CDR2 SYDVKM. The CDR3 spans 15 residues. The chain's CDR3 is CASSLSLSTSVEQYF. CDR3 DNA sequence: TGTGCCAGCAGTTTATCCCTATCCACTAGCGTCGAGCAGTACTTC.

This clonotype was found a few times. The V and J genes are TRBV5-5 and TRBJ2-7; perhaps TRBD1 as D (6 bases). Germline CDR1 SGHKS, CDR2 YYEKEE (reference sequence). Trimming stripped 0 bases from V and 3 bases from J, with 13 bases between. The CDR3 is 15 residues long. CDR3 region: CASSLAAGTIYEQYF. The CDR3, as DNA: TGTGCCAGCAGCTTGGCCGCCGGGACAATCTACGAGCAGTACTTC.

At least ten counts were recorded for this clonotype. The chain employs TRBV2 and TRBJ2-2; tentatively, D is TRBD2 (6 bases). CDR1 SNHLY and CDR2 FYNNEI come from the germline V gene. The CDR3 is made up of 13 amino acids. Trimming left V 1 base short and J 8 bases short, with 8 bases between. CDR3 region: CASSEGGVGELFF. DNA of the CDR3: TGTGCCAGCAGTGAAGGGGGGGTGGGGGAGCTGTTTTTT.

In the case of this clonotype: One end of the junction fails to match germline, which may point to a read error. The V and J genes are TRBV20-1 and TRBJ2-7, with TRBD2 matching 9 bases. Germline values: CDR1 DFQATT, CDR2 SNEGSKA (reference sequence). There are 14 residues in the CDR3. CDR3 residues: CSVTGTSRPYGQYF. The CDR3 nucleotides are TGCAGTGTAACCGGGACTAGCCGCCCCTACGGGCAGTACTTC.